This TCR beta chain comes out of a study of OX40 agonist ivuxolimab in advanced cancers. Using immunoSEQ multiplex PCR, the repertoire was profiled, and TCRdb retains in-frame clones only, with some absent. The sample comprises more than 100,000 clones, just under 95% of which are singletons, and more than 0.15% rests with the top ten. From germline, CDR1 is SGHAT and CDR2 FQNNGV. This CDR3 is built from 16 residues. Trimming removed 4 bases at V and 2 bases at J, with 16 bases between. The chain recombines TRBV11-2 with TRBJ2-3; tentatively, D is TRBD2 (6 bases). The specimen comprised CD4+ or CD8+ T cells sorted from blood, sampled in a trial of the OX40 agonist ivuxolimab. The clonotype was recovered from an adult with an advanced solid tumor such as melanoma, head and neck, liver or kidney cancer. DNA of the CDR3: TGTGCCAGCAGCTCGGGACTCCGAGGTGCCACAGATACGCAGTATTTT. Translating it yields CASSSGLRGATDTQYF.